The next 20 T cell receptor beta chains were all read from a single sample in a study of shared clonotypes between healthy human individuals. Sequencing used immunoSEQ multiplex PCR; TCRdb keeps in-frame clones, though not all of them. The profile shows under 650,000 clones, approximately 95% of them singletons. Material for sequencing was naive CD4+ T cells sorted from blood. Subset given: CD45RA+ positively selected. The source is a woman between 25 and 40 years old in good health.

This rearrangement joins TRBV9 to TRBJ2-1; 10 bases agree with TRBD2. Germline V gives CDR1 SGDLS, CDR2 YYNGEE. The V and J ends lost 2 bases and 4 bases, in that order; junction bases with no gene match: 15. The CDR3 has 19 amino acids. CDR3 coding DNA: TGTGCCAGCAGCGTTTGGTCGGCTAGCGGGAGCTTTGGGTACAATGAGCAGTTCTTC. Amino acid sequence: CASSVWSASGSFGYNEQFF.

V is TRBV5-1 and J is TRBJ2-7, with TRBD1 as a possible D gene (6 bases). CDR3 length equals 15 residues. CDR1 is SGHRS, CDR2 YFSETQ, per germline. V dropped 0 bases and J dropped 3 bases, with 13 bases sitting between them. The CDR3 loop is CASSLAGTTFYEQYF. The CDR3, as DNA: TGCGCCAGCAGCTTGGCCGGGACAACTTTCTACGAGCAGTACTTC.

The chain carries TRBV19 and TRBJ2-7; D is ambiguous. This CDR3 is 15 amino acids long. V was clipped by 6 bases and J by 0 bases, with 15 bases between them. The V gene's germline CDR1 is LNHDA and CDR2 SQIVND (reference sequence). The CDR3 protein is CASRVTTWGSYEQYF. The DNA for the CDR3 is TGTGCCAGTAGAGTGACGACGTGGGGCTCCTACGAGCAGTACTTC.

J is TRBJ1-1 and V is TRBV18; D is unresolved. The V end lost 3 bases, the J end lost 2 bases, and 16 bases lay between the germline ends. The germline CDR1 and CDR2 sequences are KGHSH and LQKENI. The CDR3 runs 16 residues. The CDR3 DNA reads as TGTGCCAGCTCACCGACCTTAACCTCCTCCAACACTGAAGCTTTCTTT. Translating it yields CASSPTLTSSNTEAFF.

This clone was detected only once. This rearrangement joins TRBV11-2 to TRBJ2-7, with D perhaps being TRBD1 or TRBD2 (5 bases each). CDR3 length: 14 residues. V was cut by 5 bases and J by 0 bases, with 11 bases left in between. Looked up from germline, CDR1 is SGHAT and CDR2 is FQNNGV. The CDR3 nucleotides read TGTGCCAGCAGCCAGGGACGCATCTCCTACGAGCAGTACTTC. The encoded protein is CASSQGRISYEQYF.

The chain joins TRBV11-3 to TRBJ2-3; D assignment may be TRBD1 or TRBD2 (5 bases each). CDR1 and CDR2 (germline): SGHNT, YENEEA. There are 15 residues in the CDR3. V gave up 3 bases and J gave up 4 bases, with 14 bases separating them. Written as DNA, the CDR3 is TGTGCCAGCAGCTTGGGGGTTAAAGCCTCAGATACGCAGTATTTT. Protein: CASSLGVKASDTQYF.

The chain recombines TRBV29-1 with TRBJ1-2; TRBD1 agrees at 10 bases. This CDR3 is built from 12 residues. Trimming took 6 bases from V and 8 from J; bases not matched to a gene: 6. Germline CDR1 and CDR2: SQVTM and ANQGSEA. In nucleotides, the CDR3 is TGCAGCGTGTTTGGGACAGGGGACGGCTACACCTTC. It encodes CSVFGTGDGYTF.

V and J are TRBV7-2 and TRBJ2-7; D is uncertain. Trimming stripped 5 bases from V and 3 bases from J, with 17 bases between. Germline CDR1 reads SGHTA; CDR2 reads FQGNSA. The CDR3 spans 15 residues. CDR3: CASSQEGPASYEQYF. The CDR3 DNA sequence: TGTGCCAGCAGCCAAGAAGGCCCCGCGAGCTACGAGCAGTACTTC.

The rearrangement uses TRBV28 and TRBJ2-3; 9 positions match TRBD1. V dropped 6 bases and J dropped 5; count of bases not matched to a gene: 6. Germline CDR1 reads MDHEN; CDR2 reads SYDVKM. The CDR3 is 14 amino acids. The CDR3 loop is CASRAQGARDTQYF. Written as DNA, the CDR3 is TGTGCCAGCAGGGCACAGGGGGCGCGAGATACGCAGTATTTT.

J is TRBJ2-5 and V is TRBV27, with 8 bases matching TRBD2. The J call may not be correct, given that the DNA end is closer to TRBJ2-7. There are 13 residues in the CDR3. Per the germline V gene, CDR1 is MNHEY and CDR2 is SMNVEV (reference sequence). The CDR3: CAPGAGVVYEQYF. Here the CDR3 DNA reads TGTGCCCCAGGAGCGGGAGTGGTCTACGAGCAGTACTTC.

The V call is TRBV7-9, the J call TRBJ1-2; 8 bases align to TRBD1. This CDR3 contains 16 residues. With 3 bases clipped from V and 4 bases from J, the junction kept 10 bases outside the gene matches. Germline V gene data show CDR1 as SEHNR and CDR2 as FQNEAQ (reference sequence). CDR3 DNA sequence: TGTGCCAGCAGCTTTACAGGGGGTGGTAGCGGCTATGGCTACACCTTC. Translating gives CASSFTGGGSGYGYTF.

The gene calls are TRBV19 and TRBJ2-1, with D perhaps matching TRBD1 (5 bases). This CDR3 contains 17 residues. Germline loops: CDR1 LNHDA, CDR2 SQIVND (reference sequence). Trimming took 4 bases from V and 7 from J, leaving 23 bases between them. In nucleotides, the CDR3 is TGTGCCAGTAGTACTCCCCACAGAAGACAGATAAAAAATGAGCAGTTCTTC. Its protein product is CASSTPHRRQIKNEQFF.

This chain connects TRBV19 to TRBJ2-6; D is unclear. CDR1 is LNHDA, CDR2 SQIVND, per germline (reference sequence). The CDR3 extends over 13 amino acids. Trimming took off 6 bases at V and 0 bases at J, with 3 bases between the two ends. The CDR3 DNA sequence: TGTGCCAGTAGGGACTCTGGGGCCAACGTCCTGACTTTC. Its protein is CASRDSGANVLTF.

The J gene is TRBJ2-7, the V gene TRBV11-2; 8 nucleotides line up with TRBD1. The CDR3 extends over 14 amino acids. Trimming took 4 bases from V and 4 from J; bases not matched to a gene: 6. Germline loops: CDR1 SGHAT, CDR2 FQNNGV. CDR3 nucleotides: TGTGCCAGCAGCTCTTCAAGGACAGGGTACGAGCAGTACTTC. Its translation: CASSSSRTGYEQYF.

V is TRBV7-9 and J is TRBJ2-7, with D possibly matching TRBD2 (7 bases). Deletions cut 5 bases from V and 3 bases from J, with 20 bases between. This CDR3 region has 16 residues. Looked up from germline, CDR1 is SEHNR and CDR2 is FQNEAQ (reference sequence). The chain's CDR3 is CASSQGAGGLGYEQYF. As DNA, the CDR3 is TGTGCCAGCAGCCAAGGGGCCGGGGGGCTAGGCTACGAGCAGTACTTC. Together with reference TRBV7-9 and TRBJ2-7, the CDR3 gives the full variable domain: DTGVSQNPRHKITKRGQNVTFRCDPISEHNRLYWYRQTLGQGPEFLTYFQNEAQLEKSRLLSDRFSAERPKGSFSTLEIQRTEQGDSAMYLCASSQGAGGLGYEQYFGPGTRLTVT.

The chain joins TRBV5-1 to TRBJ2-1; D may be TRBD2 (5 bases). CDR1 is SGHRS and CDR2 is YFSETQ in the germline V gene. The CDR3 contains 11 residues. With 2 bases removed from V and 10 bases from J, the gap between germline ends came to 7 bases. CDR3 loop: CASSFEGEQFF. The CDR3 coding sequence is TGCGCCAGCAGCTTCGAGGGCGAGCAGTTCTTC.

The rearrangement links TRBV9 to TRBJ2-1; 11 bases fit TRBD2. The CDR3 has 20 residues. Per germline, CDR1 SGDLS and CDR2 YYNGEE. With V trimmed by 2 bases and J by 4 bases, 17 bases remained unmatched. The CDR3 nucleotides read TGTGCCAGCAGCGTGGTGACTAGCGGGGATCTTGGGTCTCCTTACAATGAGCAGTTCTTC. Protein sequence: CASSVVTSGDLGSPYNEQFF. Combining the CDR3 with reference TRBV9 and TRBJ2-1 gives the whole variable domain DSGVTQTPKHLITATGQRVTLRCSPRSGDLSVYWYQQSLDQGLQFLIQYYNGEERAKGNILERFSAQQFPDLHSELNLSSLELGDSALYFCASSVVTSGDLGSPYNEQFFGPGTRLTVL.

This rearrangement joins TRBV6-5 to TRBJ1-2; D gene uncertain. V was pared by 6 bases and J by 3 bases, with 17 bases between. The CDR3 extends over 15 amino acids. Germline values: CDR1 MNHEY, CDR2 SVGAGI. The CDR3 here is CASSRNPRDYYGYTF. The CDR3 DNA is TGTGCCAGCAGCCGAAATCCCAGAGATTACTATGGCTACACCTTC.

The chain combines TRBV4-1 with TRBJ2-5, with TRBD1 matching 12 bases. The end of the DNA fits TRBJ2-7 better, so the J call may be wrong. Per the germline V gene, CDR1 is MGHRA and CDR2 is YSYEKL. The CDR3 length is 16 residues. CDR3 sequence (DNA): TGCGCCAGCAGTCGACCCCCGGGACAGGGGGCGGACGAGCAGTACTTC. Translating gives CASSRPPGQGADEQYF.

The chain combines TRBV10-1 with TRBJ2-1, with TRBD2 matching 13 bases. The CDR3 consists of 15 residues. The ends lost 8 bases at V and 8 bases at J; junction bases unmatched: 9. Looked up from germline, CDR1 is WNHNN and CDR2 is SYGVQD (reference sequence). The CDR3 sequence: CASRMGLAGIYEQFF. The CDR3 coding sequence is TGCGCCAGCCGAATGGGACTAGCGGGAATCTATGAGCAGTTCTTC.